One sample yielded the 14 T cell receptor beta chains listed below, sequenced in a study of blood T cell repertoires in COVID-19. Using immunoSEQ multiplex PCR, the repertoire was profiled, and TCRdb retains in-frame clones only, with some absent. The table includes around 19,000 clones, around 82% detected once. The sample was peripheral blood. These receptors were obtained from a man aged 35 to 55 with active or convalescent COVID-19.

The sample holds a few counts of this clone. This sequence joins TRBV19 and TRBJ2-5; D possibly corresponds to TRBD1 (8 bases). CDR1 and CDR2 from the germline V gene are LNHDA and SQIVND (reference sequence). Trimming pared 4 bases from V and 2 bases from J, leaving 17 bases between. The CDR3 totals 16 residues. CDR3 coding DNA: TGTGCCAGTAGTAATTGGGAGGGACAGGAACAAGAGACCCAGTACTTC. This translates into CASSNWEGQEQETQYF. Variable domain in full (rest from reference TRBV19 and TRBJ2-5): DGGITQSPKYLFRKEGQNVTLSCEQNLNHDAMYWYRQDPGQGLRLIYYSQIVNDFQKGDIAEGYSVSREKKESFPLTVTSAQKNPTAFYLCASSNWEGQEQETQYFGPGTRLLVL.

The chain recombines TRBV18 with TRBJ2-7; 10 bases match TRBD2. The CDR3 has 15 amino acids. Unmatched junction bases numbered 8, after V lost 3 bases and J lost 6 bases. CDR1 KGHSH and CDR2 LQKENI come from the germline V gene. The CDR3 loop reads CASSPGLAGDGEQYF. The CDR3 nucleotides read TGTGCCAGCTCACCTGGGCTAGCGGGGGACGGCGAGCAGTACTTC.

The chain couples TRBV19 to TRBJ2-3, with a weak D call TRBD2 (6 bases). Trimming took 8 bases from V and 2 from J, leaving 20 bases between them. The CDR3 is made up of 16 amino acids. Germline V CDR1 and CDR2: LNHDA, SQIVND (reference sequence). CDR3 protein: CASSKSQAGYTDTQYF. CDR3 DNA: TGTGCCAGTTCAAAATCCCAGGCGGGGTACACAGATACGCAGTATTTT.

This clone was seen a handful of times. The genes are TRBV18 and TRBJ1-5; D is undetermined. CDR1 and CDR2 from the germline V gene are KGHSH and LQKENI. V was trimmed by 3 bases and J by 5 bases, leaving 14 bases between them. The CDR3 consists of 15 residues. CDR3 DNA sequence: TGTGCCAGCTCACCTTATGAGGGCGAGTATCAGCCCCAGCATTTT. Translation: CASSPYEGEYQPQHF.

This chain connects TRBV20-1 to TRBJ1-2; tentative D call: TRBD1 (6 bases). The germline gives CDR1 DFQATT, CDR2 SNEGSKA (reference sequence). Trimming cost V 3 bases and J 0 bases, with 11 bases left between them. This CDR3 region has 14 residues. The CDR3 is CSASETGTNYGYTF. The CDR3 bases are TGCAGTGCTAGTGAGACAGGCACTAACTATGGCTACACCTTC.

This clone is categorized as medium-sized. The chain couples TRBV5-6 to TRBJ1-5, with D unclear. This CDR3 has 12 residues. CDR1 SGHDT and CDR2 YYEEEE come from the germline V gene. V lost 0 bases and J 5 bases, leaving 3 bases between the germline ends. CDR3: CASSLADQPQHF. CDR3 bases: TGTGCCAGCAGCTTGGCCGATCAGCCCCAGCATTTT.

The genes are TRBV28 and TRBJ1-1; D is ambiguous. This CDR3 contains 12 residues. The ends were cut back, 7 bases at V and 7 bases at J, with 13 bases in the middle. Germline CDR1 and CDR2: MDHEN and SYDVKM. The CDR3 sequence: CASIKRLDEAFF. The CDR3 region has the DNA TGTGCCAGCATTAAGAGACTCGATGAAGCTTTCTTT.

The chain employs TRBV4-1 and TRBJ1-1; a possible D gene is TRBD1 (5 bases). The CDR3 totals 17 residues. V lost 1 base to trimming and J lost 1 base, with 16 bases between them. CDR1 and CDR2 from the germline V gene are MGHRA and YSYEKL. The CDR3 DNA reads as TGCGCCAGCAGCCAAGGCCCCTCAGTAAGGGGGAACACTGAAGCTTTCTTT. Translated: CASSQGPSVRGNTEAFF.

The rearrangement uses TRBV27 and TRBJ1-1; 8 bases are shared with TRBD1. J lost 3 bases, V lost 5 bases, and 5 bases had no gene match. The CDR3 runs 14 residues. Germline values: CDR1 MNHEY, CDR2 SMNVEV (reference sequence). CDR3 bases: TGTGCCAGCAGTATAATGACAGGGGACACTGAAGCTTTCTTT. This translates into CASSIMTGDTEAFF.

The chain combines TRBV10-3 with TRBJ1-3; no clear D. Per germline, CDR1 ENHRY and CDR2 SYGVKD. This CDR3 comprises 16 residues. Trimming cost V 8 bases and J 2 bases, with 19 bases left between them. The CDR3 loop reads CAIGRGAGEAGNTIYF. The CDR3 bases are TGTGCCATCGGCCGGGGTGCGGGCGAGGCTGGAAACACCATATATTTT.

The chain links TRBV14 to TRBJ1-4; D not certain. V was pared by 6 bases and J by 5 bases, with 10 bases between. Germline V lookup: CDR1 SGHDN, CDR2 FVKESK. This CDR3 is 13 amino acids long. In DNA, the CDR3 is TGTGCCAGCAGGGGGAGAGGGAATGAAAAACTGTTTTTT. Amino acids: CASRGRGNEKLFF. The full variable domain, with the rest looked up from reference TRBV14 and TRBJ1-4, is EAGVTQFPSHSVIEKGQTVTLRCDPISGHDNLYWYRRVMGKEIKFLLHFVKESKQDESGMPNNRFLAERTGGTYSTLKVQPAELEDSGVYFCASRGRGNEKLFFGSGTQLSVL.

This clone turned up a few times. The chain carries TRBV9 and TRBJ2-5; maybe TRBD1 (6 bases). V shed 1 base and J shed 1 base, with 11 bases lying between them. CDR1 is SGDLS, CDR2 YYNGEE, per germline. The CDR3 is 15 amino acids. CDR3 loop: CASSVRGGSQETQYF. For the CDR3, the DNA is TGTGCCAGCAGCGTAAGAGGGGGTTCCCAAGAGACCCAGTACTTC.

This chain uses TRBV24-1 with TRBJ2-7; 7 bases fit TRBD1. This CDR3 comprises 12 residues. V lost 4 bases to trimming and J lost 6 bases; unmatched junction nucleotides: 2. Germline V lookup: CDR1 KGHDR, CDR2 SFDVKD. The CDR3 spells CATSETGFEQYF. The DNA for the CDR3 is TGTGCCACCAGTGAGACAGGGTTCGAGCAGTACTTC.

CDR3 protein: CASGRTGTDEKLFF. The DNA of the CDR3 is TGTGCCAGCGGACGGACAGGGACGGATGAAAAACTGTTTTTT. The chain links TRBV3-1 (or the pseudogene TRBV3-2) to TRBJ1-4; 8 nucleotides line up with TRBD1. With V trimmed by 8 bases and J by 6 bases, 8 bases remained unmatched. The CDR3 is 14 residues long. CDR1 LGHDT and CDR2 YNNKEL come from the germline V gene (reference sequence).